The 32 T cell receptor beta chains presented below share a single source sample, sequenced in a study of PD-1 blockade in classical Hodgkin lymphoma. TCRdb's copy holds only in-frame clones and misses some; the assay was immunoSEQ multiplex PCR. The sample yields some 15,000 clones, approximately 91% seen once. Time point meaning: cycle 4 day 1 (C4D1), after 6 weeks of nivolumab. All trial patients relapsed after autologous stem cell transplantation. With magnetic negative selection, CD4+ T cells were purified from PBMCs that had been thawed. The sample here was CD4+ T cells from blood, taken before the fourth cycle of nivolumab. These receptors originate from a human donor with classical Hodgkin lymphoma.

This clone occurred once. The chain uses TRBV7-3 and TRBJ2-7; D is uncertain. Looked up from germline, CDR1 is SGHTA and CDR2 is FQGTGA. V was clipped by 5 bases and J by 7 bases, with 18 bases between them. The CDR3 is 14 residues long. CDR3 bases: TGTGCCAGCAGCCACGGACGGCCTCCCCAAGAGCAGTACTTC. Translating gives CASSHGRPPQEQYF.

This chain joins TRBV2 and TRBJ1-1; weak D call: TRBD1 (5 bases). V was clipped by 10 bases and J by 5 bases, with 20 bases between them. The CDR3 has 14 amino acids. The germline CDR1 and CDR2 sequences are SNHLY and FYNNEI. The CDR3 region is CATSHEGGVTEAFF. The CDR3 nucleotides read TGTGCCACCTCCCATGAGGGAGGGGTGACTGAAGCTTTCTTT. The whole variable domain, filled in from reference TRBV2 and TRBJ1-1, reads EPEVTQTPSHQVTQMGQEVILRCVPISNHLYFYWYRQILGQKVEFLVSFYNNEISEKSEIFDDQFSVERPDGSNFTLKIRSTKLEDSAMYFCATSHEGGVTEAFFGQGTRLTVV.

This clone has a single count. The CDR3 spells CASSLDGTGRKNEQFF. The CDR3 nucleotides are TGCGCCAGCAGCTTGGATGGGACAGGGAGGAAGAATGAGCAGTTCTTC. This chain connects TRBV5-1 to TRBJ2-1, with 9 nucleotides matching TRBD1. This CDR3 is 16 amino acids long. Trimming cost V 0 bases and J 7 bases; bases outside gene matches: 8. CDR1 SGHRS and CDR2 YFSETQ come from the germline V gene.

The rearrangement joins TRBV2 to TRBJ1-1; D uncertain. Germline assignment: CDR1 SNHLY and CDR2 FYNNEI. V dropped 4 bases and J dropped 11 bases, with 11 bases sitting between them. The length of the CDR3 is 11 residues. The CDR3 nucleotides are TGTGCCAGCAGTGTGGAAGTCGCCGCTTTCTTT. Amino acids: CASSVEVAAFF.

V and J are TRBV29-1 and TRBJ2-1; the match to TRBD2 covers 9 bases. Germline values: CDR1 SQVTM, CDR2 ANQGSEA. This CDR3 has 17 residues. Trimming at V came to 0 bases and at J to 2 bases, leaving 8 bases not matched to a gene. The CDR3 DNA sequence: TGCAGCGTTGAAGAGACCTATGGCGGGGGGGCCTACAATGAGCAGTTCTTC. Translated, it gives CSVEETYGGGAYNEQFF.

The rearrangement uses TRBV5-6 and TRBJ1-2, with 11 bases lining up with TRBD1. The germline V gene encodes CDR1 SGHDT and CDR2 YYEEEE. The CDR3 spans 15 residues. The V segment lost 4 bases and the J segment 4 bases; nucleotides outside the gene matches: 6. The CDR3, as DNA: TGTGCCAGCAGCGCCAGGACAGGGGGCGTCTATGGCTACACCTTC. Protein sequence: CASSARTGGVYGYTF.

V gene TRBV4-3 combines with J gene TRBJ2-7, with TRBD1 matching 7 bases. Germline-derived CDR1 and CDR2 are LGHNA and YSLEER. V gave up 3 bases and J gave up 3 bases; unmatched junction bases: 2. The CDR3 totals 13 residues. CDR3 amino acids: CASSHQGDYEQYF. CDR3 in DNA: TGCGCCAGCAGCCATCAGGGGGACTACGAGCAGTACTTC.

J is TRBJ2-5 and V is TRBV5-1; 8 bases match TRBD2. The V gene's germline CDR1 is SGHRS and CDR2 YFSETQ. The CDR3 consists of 13 residues. The V and J ends lost 5 bases and 0 bases, in that order; junction bases with no gene match: 0. The CDR3, as DNA: TGCGCCAGCAGGCGGGGGGACCAAGAGACCCAGTACTTC. Translating it yields CASRRGDQETQYF.

In its sample, this clone was seen once. The chain links TRBV21-1 to TRBJ2-7; the DNA was not used to check the table's D call, TRBD2. TRBV21-1 is deemed a pseudogene. The CDR3 runs to 14 residues. CDR3 residues: CASSKGLALYEQYF. CDR3 bases: TGTGCCAGCAGCAAAGGACTAGCACTTTACGAGCAGTACTTC.

The J gene is TRBJ1-1, the V gene TRBV5-1, with D maybe TRBD1 (5 bases). Germline V lookup: CDR1 SGHRS, CDR2 YFSETQ. The CDR3 loop spans 13 amino acids. Trimming removed 2 bases at V and 3 bases at J, with 8 bases between. The CDR3 DNA follows: TGCGCCAGCAGCTTTGGAGGGGACACTGAAGCTTTCTTT. Translation gives CASSFGGDTEAFF. Full variable domain (missing parts from reference TRBV5-1 and TRBJ1-1): KAGVTQTPRYLIKTRGQQVTLSCSPISGHRSVSWYQQTPGQGLQFLFEYFSETQRNKGNFPGRFSGRQFSNSRSEMNVSTLELGDSALYLCASSFGGDTEAFFGQGTRLTVV.

The chain uses TRBV5-4 and TRBJ2-3, with 16 bases fitting TRBD2. The CDR3 covers 18 residues. Germline V gene lookup returns CDR1 SGHNT and CDR2 YYREEE (reference sequence). Trimming took 4 bases from V and 1 from J; bases not matched to a gene: 6. The CDR3 coding sequence is TGTGCCAGCAGCCGGGGGGGACTAGCGGGAGGGGGCACAGATACGCAGTATTTT. Protein sequence: CASSRGGLAGGGTDTQYF.

The V call is TRBV19, the J call TRBJ2-7, with a tentative D call TRBD1 (5 bases). CDR3 length: 12 residues. V lost 9 bases, J lost 1 base, and 10 bases lay in between. Germline CDR1 and CDR2: LNHDA and SQIVND (reference sequence). The CDR3 is CASGRGSYEQYF. DNA for the CDR3: TGTGCCAGCGGTAGGGGTTCCTACGAGCAGTACTTC.

V gene TRBV6-1 combines with J gene TRBJ2-5, with D perhaps matching TRBD2 (5 bases). The CDR3 has 11 amino acids. V was pared by 9 bases and J by 5 bases, with 10 bases between. The germline CDR1 and CDR2 sequences are MNHNS and SASEGT. CDR3 in amino acids: CASYGVETQYF. CDR3 nucleotide sequence: TGTGCCAGTTACGGGGTGGAGACCCAGTACTTC.

The chain joins TRBV5-4 to TRBJ2-5; D gene uncertain. Per germline, CDR1 SGHNT and CDR2 YYREEE (reference sequence). The length of the CDR3 is 14 residues. Trimming cost V 4 bases and J 2 bases, with 12 bases left between them. This CDR3 reads CASSPPTTQETQYF. CDR3 DNA: TGTGCCAGCAGCCCGCCGACAACTCAAGAGACCCAGTACTTC.

The rearrangement uses TRBV15 and TRBJ1-4; maybe TRBD1 (5 bases). The germline V gene encodes CDR1 LNHNV and CDR2 YYDKDF (reference sequence). The V end lost 2 bases, the J end lost 7 bases, and 14 bases lay between the germline ends. CDR3 length: 15 residues. The CDR3 region is CATSRPVGQREKLFF. The CDR3 DNA follows: TGTGCCACCAGCAGACCAGTGGGGCAACGTGAAAAACTGTTTTTT. The complete variable domain, with remaining parts taken from reference TRBV15 and TRBJ1-4, reads DAMVIQNPRYQVTQFGKPVTLSCSQTLNHNVMYWYQQKSSQAPKLLFHYYDKDFNNEADTPDNFQSRRPNTSFCFLDIRSPGLGDTAMYLCATSRPVGQREKLFFGSGTQLSVL.

Notes on this clone: A read error may account for a junction end that differs from germline. The rearrangement uses TRBV9 and TRBJ2-2; no clear D. Per germline, CDR1 SGDLS and CDR2 YYNGEE. The CDR3 is made up of 12 amino acids. The CDR3 DNA sequence: TGTGCCAGCAGCAGGAACCCCGGGGAGCTGTTTTTT. It yields the protein CASSRNPGELFF.

This rearrangement joins TRBV10-1 to TRBJ2-7; TRBD1 agrees at 10 bases. The CDR3 covers 17 residues. Germline V gives CDR1 WNHNN, CDR2 SYGVQD (reference sequence). V gave up 4 bases and J gave up 4 bases; unmatched junction bases: 13. CDR3 bases: TGCGCCAGCAGTGCTCTCGGGACAGGGGAGACCATTTACGAGCAGTACTTC. Translating gives CASSALGTGETIYEQYF.

This chain connects TRBV30 to TRBJ1-5; D uncertain. The CDR3 extends over 13 amino acids. The V end lost 4 bases, the J end lost 0 bases, and 7 bases lay between the germline ends. Germline V gene sequence: CDR1 GTSNPN, CDR2 SVGIG (reference sequence). CDR3 DNA: TGTGCCTGGAACTTAGATAGCAATCAGCCCCAGCATTTT. Translated: CAWNLDSNQPQHF.

The chain links TRBV5-6 to TRBJ2-7; 7 bases map to TRBD1. After removal of 3 bases from V and 4 bases from J, the junction contained 7 bases not matched to a gene. This CDR3 region has 14 residues. Germline V gene sequence: CDR1 SGHDT, CDR2 YYEEEE. In nucleotides, the CDR3 is TGTGCCAGCAGCTCCACCGGGACAGCATACGAGCAGTACTTC. Translated: CASSSTGTAYEQYF.

This chain links TRBV18 with TRBJ2-7; 7 positions match TRBD1. V was clipped by 3 bases and J by 6 bases; unmatched bases: 8. This CDR3 has 14 residues. Germline V lookup: CDR1 KGHSH, CDR2 LQKENI. The CDR3 bases are TGTGCCAGCTCACCCCCGGGACAGAAAGGCGAGCAGTACTTC. It specifies CASSPPGQKGEQYF.

The chain links TRBV10-3 to TRBJ2-7; D is unresolved. V was cut by 5 bases and J by 6 bases, with 14 bases left in between. In germline, CDR1 is ENHRY, CDR2 SYGVKD. CDR3 size: 13 residues. Here the CDR3 DNA reads TGTGCCATCAGTCCGCAGATAGGTACCGAGCAGTACTTC. Its protein is CAISPQIGTEQYF.

The chain is built from TRBV28 and TRBJ2-7, with unresolved D. With 8 bases removed from V and 0 bases from J, the gap between germline ends came to 11 bases. The CDR3 has 13 residues. Germline V gene lookup returns CDR1 MDHEN and CDR2 SYDVKM. The CDR3, as DNA: TGTGCCAGCGCGCCTCCCCCCTCCTACGAGCAGTACTTC. Its protein is CASAPPPSYEQYF. The whole variable domain, filled in from reference TRBV28 and TRBJ2-7, reads DVKVTQSSRYLVKRTGEKVFLECVQDMDHENMFWYRQDPGLGLRLIYFSYDVKMKEKGDIPEGYSVSREKKERFSLILESASTNQTSMYLCASAPPPSYEQYFGPGTRLTVT.

The chain recombines TRBV14 with TRBJ2-5, with D unclear. This CDR3 comprises 14 residues. CDR1 SGHDN and CDR2 FVKESK come from the germline V gene. Trimming took off 3 bases at V and 7 bases at J, with 15 bases between the two ends. CDR3 in DNA: TGTGCCAGCAGCCATCCCCAGCCTGCGGCGACCCAGTACTTC. Translated, it gives CASSHPQPAATQYF.

The chain combines TRBV11-3 with TRBJ2-1; D is uncertain. Trimming left V 2 bases short and J 7 bases short, with 21 bases between. Germline CDR1 SGHNT, CDR2 YENEEA. The CDR3 covers 17 residues. The CDR3 is CASSLFGTAGSSNEQFF. The CDR3, as DNA: TGTGCCAGCAGCTTATTCGGCACGGCAGGCTCCAGTAATGAGCAGTTCTTC.

CDR3 protein: CASRYWGSRDQPQHF. CDR3 DNA sequence: TGTGCCAGTAGATATTGGGGGAGCAGAGATCAGCCCCAGCATTTT. The chain is built from TRBV19 and TRBJ1-5, with a weak D call TRBD1 (5 bases). Trimming left V 6 bases short and J 5 bases short, with 17 bases between. This CDR3 is built from 15 residues. Germline CDR1 is LNHDA and CDR2 is SQIVND (reference sequence).

This sequence joins TRBV7-9 and TRBJ2-1; perhaps TRBD2 as D (6 bases). From germline, CDR1 is SEHNR and CDR2 FQNEAQ (reference sequence). Trimming pared 5 bases from V and 4 bases from J, leaving 15 bases between. CDR3 length: 15 residues. The CDR3 DNA reads TGTGCCAGCAGCCCCTTGGCGGGGTCGTACAATGAGCAGTTCTTC. It is translated as CASSPLAGSYNEQFF. The full variable domain, in which reference TRBV7-9 and TRBJ2-1 provide the parts outside the CDR3, is DTGVSQNPRHKITKRGQNVTFRCDPISEHNRLYWYRQTLGQGPEFLTYFQNEAQLEKSRLLSDRFSAERPKGSFSTLEIQRTEQGDSAMYLCASSPLAGSYNEQFFGPGTRLTVL.

The chain couples TRBV7-3 to TRBJ2-7; TRBD2 matches 7 bases. This CDR3 has 12 amino acids. V was pared by 8 bases and J by 5 bases, with 6 bases of the junction left unmatched. The germline V gene has CDR1 SGHTA and CDR2 FQGTGA. The CDR3 loop is CASARLAHEQYF. CDR3 nucleotide sequence: TGTGCCAGCGCCCGACTAGCCCACGAGCAGTACTTC.

This clone was detected once. V and J are TRBV18 and TRBJ2-1; D ambiguous. The germline gives CDR1 KGHSH, CDR2 LQKENI. The CDR3 runs 14 residues. V gave up 1 base and J gave up 0 bases, with 4 bases separating them. The CDR3 loop is CASSPLGSYNEQFF. The CDR3, as DNA: TGTGCCAGCTCACCACTGGGCTCCTACAATGAGCAGTTCTTC. Variable domain in full (rest from reference TRBV18 and TRBJ2-1): NAGVMQNPRHLVRRRGQEARLRCSPMKGHSHVYWYRQLPEEGLKFMVYLQKENIIDESGMPKERFSAEFPKEGPSILRIQQVVRGDSAAYFCASSPLGSYNEQFFGPGTRLTVL.

Comment on this clone: An end of the junction does not agree with germline; a read error may underlie this. V is TRBV5-4 and J is TRBJ1-2, with D perhaps matching TRBD1 (6 bases). The CDR3 extends over 15 amino acids. Germline V gene lookup returns CDR1 SGHNT and CDR2 YYREEE (reference sequence). The CDR3 sequence is CASSLGGAFGDGYTF. The CDR3 DNA reads TGTGCCAGCAGTTTGGGGGGGGCCTTCGGGGATGGCTACACCTTC.

V and J are TRBV2 and TRBJ2-5, with D possibly being TRBD1 (6 bases). The CDR3 has 15 residues. Between the trimmed V and J ends, which lost 5 bases and 4 bases, there was a span of 17 bases. CDR1 is SNHLY, CDR2 FYNNEI, per germline. CDR3 residues: CASSPRSPRGETQYF. The CDR3 DNA follows: TGTGCCAGCAGTCCTCGAAGCCCCAGGGGAGAGACCCAGTACTTC.

The table lists this clone with a few counts. This chain connects TRBV7-9 to TRBJ1-1, with TRBD1 as a possible D gene (5 bases). This CDR3 contains 13 residues. CDR1 and CDR2 from the germline V gene are SEHNR and FQNEAQ (reference sequence). V was shortened by 6 bases and J by 1 base, with 9 bases between the two germline ends. The CDR3 coding sequence is TGTGCCAGCAGATCCCAGGGGAACACTGAAGCTTTCTTT. Translation: CASRSQGNTEAFF.

V gene TRBV2 combines with J gene TRBJ2-7; D not certain. V was trimmed by 5 bases and J by 1 base, leaving 12 bases between them. The CDR3 extends over 14 amino acids. The germline V gene has CDR1 SNHLY and CDR2 FYNNEI. The chain's CDR3 is CASSNDIGSYEQYF. The CDR3 nucleotides read TGTGCCAGCAGTAATGATATCGGGTCCTACGAGCAGTACTTC.